A single sample gave rise to the 15 T cell receptor beta chains below, sequenced in a study of cytomegalovirus exposure and HLA in healthy donors (dated by TCRdb to the late 2010s). Libraries were made using the immunoSEQ multiplex PCR assay. A mixture of 60 forward primers for TCR Vbeta segments and 13 reverse primers for TCR Jbeta segments was used in the multiplex PCR. This immuneACCESS table, as held by TCRdb, lists in-frame sequences with V and J called but not all clones. Of the missing ones, under half trace to an unresolved V gene in checked studies; the others have no known cause. The sample table on file contains 130,000 to 150,000 clones. Less than 3% of the sample comes from the top ten. Material: PBMCs. These receptor sequences come from a middle-aged man in good health and CMV-seronegative.

The chain combines TRBV6-6 with TRBJ1-3, with D perhaps matching TRBD1 (5 bases). Germline V gene sequence: CDR1 MNHNY, CDR2 SVGAGI (reference sequence). Deletions cut 6 bases from V and 4 bases from J, with 16 bases between. The CDR3 length is 15 residues. This CDR3 reads CASSSYQDIGNTIYF. CDR3 in DNA: TGTGCCAGCAGCAGTTACCAGGACATCGGAAACACCATATATTTT.

The chain joins TRBV4-3 to TRBJ1-3; no definite D call. Germline V lookup: CDR1 LGHNA, CDR2 YSLEER. The CDR3 spans 17 residues. V was shortened by 0 bases and J by 0 bases, with 12 bases between the two germline ends. The CDR3 sequence is CASSQEMALRSGNTIYF. CDR3 nucleotides: TGCGCCAGCAGCCAAGAAATGGCCTTACGCTCTGGAAACACCATATATTTT.

As for this clone: Other DNA sequences in this specimen translate into the identical CDR3. V is TRBV18 and J is TRBJ2-6, with D perhaps matching TRBD2 (6 bases). V gave up 3 bases and J gave up 2 bases, with 11 bases separating them. CDR3 length equals 16 residues. Per germline, CDR1 KGHSH and CDR2 LQKENI. CDR3 region: CASSPPGGAGANVLTF. CDR3 sequence (DNA): TGTGCCAGCTCACCTCCCGGCGGGGCTGGGGCCAACGTCCTGACTTTC.

The chain couples TRBV19 to TRBJ1-2, with unresolved D. The V gene's germline CDR1 is LNHDA and CDR2 SQIVND (reference sequence). The germline V and J ends were trimmed by 4 bases and 4 bases, with 16 bases remaining between them. The CDR3 length is 15 residues. This CDR3 reads CASSSMWKEGYGYTF. The CDR3 DNA reads as TGTGCCAGTAGTAGTATGTGGAAAGAGGGCTATGGCTACACCTTC.

This chain uses TRBV6-6 with TRBJ1-1; no clear D. This CDR3 region has 15 residues. V was pared by 3 bases and J by 7 bases, with 18 bases between. CDR1 is MNHNY and CDR2 is SVGAGI in the germline V gene (reference sequence). CDR3 DNA: TGTGCCAGCAGTTATCCCGGGGAAAGAGGAGGTGAAGCTTTCTTT. Encoded protein: CASSYPGERGGEAFF.

This rearrangement joins TRBV5-1 to TRBJ1-6; D perhaps matches TRBD1 (5 bases). The CDR3 contains 14 residues. V shed 3 bases and J shed 5 bases, with 9 bases lying between them. Germline V gene lookup returns CDR1 SGHRS and CDR2 YFSETQ. The CDR3 sequence: CASSSQGNNSPLHF. The CDR3 nucleotides read TGCGCCAGCAGCTCCCAGGGTAATAATTCACCCCTCCACTTT.

CDR3 protein: CASGLGGGAGTQYF. The CDR3 DNA sequence: TGTGCTAGTGGTTTGGGCGGGGGGGCCGGTACGCAGTATTTT. This chain joins TRBV12-5 and TRBJ2-3; TRBD2 aligns across 9 bases. The CDR3 runs 14 residues. The germline CDR1 and CDR2 sequences are LGHNT and FRNRAP. J lost 8 bases, V lost 1 base, and 4 bases had no gene match.

The rearrangement joins TRBV7-3 to TRBJ1-3, with TRBD1 matching over 7 bases. The CDR3 loop spans 16 amino acids. The germline gives CDR1 SGHTA, CDR2 FQGTGA. V gave up 5 bases and J gave up 4 bases; unmatched junction bases: 11. The CDR3 here is CASSALAGTAGNTIYF. CDR3 bases: TGTGCCAGCAGCGCCCTAGCCGGGACAGCAGGAAACACCATATATTTT.

This chain joins TRBV7-2 and TRBJ2-2, with 7 bases aligning to TRBD1. Germline V CDR1 and CDR2: SGHTA, FQGNSA. The CDR3 runs 15 residues. J lost 1 base, V lost 5 bases, and 4 bases had no gene match. For the CDR3, the DNA is TGTGCCAGCAGCCGTCGGACAGGGAACACCGGGGAGCTGTTTTTT. Protein: CASSRRTGNTGELFF. The full variable domain, completed using reference TRBV7-2 and TRBJ2-2, is GAGVSQSPSNKVTEKGKDVELRCDPISGHTALYWYRQSLGQGLEFLIYFQGNSAPDKSGLPSDRFSAERTGGSVSTLTIQRTQQEDSAVYLCASSRRTGNTGELFFGEGSRLTVL.

The chain carries TRBV5-4 and TRBJ2-3, with TRBD2 identical over 11 bases. In germline, CDR1 is SGHNT, CDR2 YYREEE (reference sequence). This CDR3 contains 16 residues. Trimming removed 1 base from V and 6 bases from J; junction bases left unmatched: 7. CDR3 in amino acids: CASSLFVAGGRDTQYF. Here the CDR3 DNA reads TGTGCCAGCAGCTTGTTTGTAGCGGGGGGGAGGGATACGCAGTATTTT.

The V gene is TRBV4-3, the J gene TRBJ2-1, with D maybe TRBD2 (6 bases). The CDR3 has 15 residues. Per the germline V gene, CDR1 is LGHNA and CDR2 is YSLEER. Trimming removed 0 bases at V and 2 bases at J, with 8 bases between. The CDR3 sequence: CASSQDWGAYNEQFF. CDR3 sequence (DNA): TGCGCCAGCAGCCAAGATTGGGGGGCCTACAATGAGCAGTTCTTC.

V usage is TRBV5-6 and J usage is TRBJ2-5; D unclear. V was trimmed by 2 bases and J by 5 bases, leaving 16 bases between them. The CDR3 has 15 amino acids. In germline, CDR1 is SGHDT, CDR2 YYEEEE. CDR3 sequence (DNA): TGTGCCAGCAGCTTCCCAGAGGCCGGCGTTGAGACCCAGTACTTC. Its protein product is CASSFPEAGVETQYF.

The V call is TRBV12-5, the J call TRBJ1-2, with 9 bases that match TRBD1. CDR3 length: 16 residues. Trimming took 7 bases from V and 5 from J; bases not matched to a gene: 14. Germline assignment: CDR1 LGHNT and CDR2 FRNRAP. CDR3 bases: TGTGCTAGTGACGGCCCGGGACAGGGCGAATTATATGGCTACACCTTC. Amino acid sequence: CASDGPGQGELYGYTF.

This chain connects TRBV11-2 to TRBJ1-1, with D possibly matching TRBD1 (6 bases). V lost 3 bases and J lost 6, with 11 bases in between. There are 13 residues in the CDR3. The V gene's germline CDR1 is SGHAT and CDR2 FQNNGV. The CDR3 loop reads CASSFRGAAEAFF. The CDR3 DNA sequence: TGTGCCAGCAGCTTCAGGGGTGCGGCTGAAGCTTTCTTT.

The gene calls are TRBV5-5 and TRBJ2-3, with D hard to call. The CDR3 runs to 15 residues. V was cut by 1 base and J by 1 base, with 10 bases left in between. Germline V CDR1 and CDR2: SGHKS, YYEKEE (reference sequence). CDR3 region: CASSLPISGTDTQYF. The CDR3 nucleotides are TGTGCCAGCAGCTTGCCGATCAGTGGCACAGATACGCAGTATTTT.